Listed below are T cell receptor beta chains from one sample, sequenced in a study of cytomegalovirus exposure and HLA in healthy donors. Assay: immunoSEQ multiplex PCR; the TCRdb copy retains only in-frame clones and omits some. The repertoire holds under 200,000 clones, with roughly 79% as singletons. The sequencing sample was made of PBMCs. These receptors were collected from a man aged 45-65 years in good health and CMV-seropositive. Both conserved end residues are part of each CDR3.

>TRBV7-9
CASSGEDRGYGYTF
>TRBV27
CASSPRDRPKETQYF
>TRBV7-7
CASSRGTVQTDTQYF
>TRBV5-4
CASSLDRGGTQYF
>TRBV7-2
CASSLGQVNTGELFF
>TRBV11-3
CASSFSAFGDNEQFF
>TRBV5-4
CASSFDRVGAGELFF
>TRBV4-1
CASSQVSGELFF
>TRBV18
CASSPQIRGSGANVLTF
>TRBV19
CASSSTSGGRSEQFF
>TRBV6-1
CASSEARPGREKLFF
>TRBV7-8
CASSSQGTGYTF
>TRBV28
CASSLLGRQETQYF
>TRBV7-9
CASSSPGQRSGNTIYF
>TRBV28
CASSLSAGTGSPLHF